What follows are 25 T cell receptor beta chains derived from one specimen sequenced in a study of T cells in women clearing cervical HPV infection. TCRdb's table, derived via immunoSEQ multiplex PCR, lists solely in-frame clones and lacks some. This table lists fewer than 50,000 clones. Material: blood buffy coat. All receptors come from a woman aged 18 to 75 with a cervical HPV16 infection that either progressed to CIN3+ or cleared (not recorded which).

For this clone: The missing CDR3 end, 3 residues past where the read stops, is filled in from the germline J gene. The chain joins TRBV7-6 to TRBJ2-5; maybe TRBD2 (6 bases). The germline V gene has CDR1 SGHVS and CDR2 FNYEAQ. V gave up 5 bases and J gave up 2 bases, with 9 bases separating them. The CDR3 runs 13 residues. The sequenced CDR3 bases are TGTGCCAGCAGCCCGGACTATCAAGAGACC. Its protein is CASSPDYQET. In full, the CDR3 is CASSPDYQETQYF.

Points on this clone: The sequenced fragment ends 3 residues before the CDR3 boundary, so the rest is inferred from the germline J gene. V gene TRBV5-4 combines with J gene TRBJ2-1; possibly TRBD2 for D (6 bases). The CDR3 length is 15 residues. V lost 1 base to trimming and J lost 0 bases, with 8 bases between them. Germline CDR1 is SGHNT and CDR2 is YYREEE (reference sequence). CDR3 DNA (partial): TGTGCCAGCAGCTTGCCGGGGGACTCCTACAATGAG. This encodes CASSLPGDSYNE. The full CDR3 sequence reads CASSLPGDSYNEQFF.

Details on this clone: The read is 3 residues too short to cover the CDR3 end, so that end is filled in from the germline J gene. The gene calls are TRBV28 and TRBJ1-5, with TRBD1 as a possible D gene (5 bases). Germline CDR1 reads MDHEN; CDR2 reads SYDVKM. The length of the CDR3 is 15 residues. Trimming cost V 5 bases and J 7 bases, with 18 bases left between them. CDR3 DNA, as far as it was read: TGTGCCAGCAGTCCCAGACAGTTATTCGGACAGCCC. Protein sequence: CASSPRQLFGQP. In full, the CDR3 is CASSPRQLFGQPQHF. The whole variable domain, remainder taken from reference TRBV28 and TRBJ1-5, is DVKVTQSSRYLVKRTGEKVFLECVQDMDHENMFWYRQDPGLGLRLIYFSYDVKMKEKGDIPEGYSVSREKKERFSLILESASTNQTSMYLCASSPRQLFGQPQHFGDGTRLSIL.

Details on this clone: The read finishes 3 residues shy of the CDR3 end, and the germline J gene is used to complete it. This sequence joins TRBV11-1 and TRBJ2-3; 11 bases map to TRBD1. V lost 5 bases to trimming and J lost 6 bases; unmatched junction nucleotides: 7. Germline values: CDR1 SGHAT, CDR2 FQDESV (reference sequence). This CDR3 contains 15 residues. CDR3 loop: CASSPRTGGGDTQYF. The covered CDR3 bases are TGTGCCAGCAGCCCTCGGACAGGGGGCGGGGATACG.

As regards this clone: The read is 3 residues too short to cover the CDR3 end, so that end is filled in from the germline J gene. V is TRBV12-3 or TRBV12-4 and J is TRBJ2-3; 8 positions agree with TRBD1. The V gene end was trimmed by 6 bases and the J gene end by 8 bases; junction bases not matched to a gene: 10. The CDR3 totals 14 residues. The chain's CDR3 is CASRKTGDPGTQYF. CDR3 bases read: TGTGCCAGCAGGAAGACAGGGGACCCTGGTACG.

Turning to this clone: The CDR3 is cut off 3 residues early in the read; its end comes from the germline J gene. This sequence joins TRBV7-3 and TRBJ2-1, with 7 bases fitting TRBD1. V trimming: 5 bases; J trimming: 0 bases; junction bases outside the gene matches: 10. The length of the CDR3 is 17 residues. In germline, CDR1 is SGHTA, CDR2 FQGTGA. The part of the CDR3 DNA that was read is TGTGCCAGCAGCCCCTCCCACGACAGGGCCTCCTACAATGAG. This encodes CASSPSHDRASYNE. The whole CDR3 protein reads CASSPSHDRASYNEQFF.

Details on this clone: The read comes to an end 3 residues before the CDR3 does, leaving the germline J gene to fill in the end. The J gene is TRBJ1-1, the V gene TRBV19; 9 bases are a match to TRBD1. The CDR3 covers 17 residues. Looked up from germline, CDR1 is LNHDA and CDR2 is SQIVND (reference sequence). The V segment lost 2 bases and the J segment 2 bases; nucleotides outside the gene matches: 9. The chain's CDR3 is CASSIYGQGSSNTEAFF. CDR3 DNA, as far as it was read: TGTGCCAGTAGTATATATGGACAGGGGTCCTCAAACACTGAA.

A remark on this clone: The read is 3 residues too short to cover the CDR3 end, so that end is filled in from the germline J gene. The chain carries TRBV29-1 and TRBJ1-1; 9 bases align to TRBD1. The CDR3 loop spans 13 amino acids. The J segment lost 4 bases and the V segment lost 1 base, leaving 1 base of the junction unmatched. Germline V lookup: CDR1 SQVTM, CDR2 ANQGSEA. The CDR3 bases that were read are TGCAGCGTTGAAGCGGACAGGGGCACTGAA. Translated: CSVEADRGTE. The entire CDR3 is CSVEADRGTEAFF.

With respect to this clone: The CDR3 end falls 3 residues outside the read, so it is completed with the germline J gene. Other nucleotide sequences in the sample specify the same CDR3. The chain combines TRBV7-6 with TRBJ2-2; D is possibly TRBD2 (7 bases). Germline lookup yields CDR1 SGHVS and CDR2 FNYEAQ. The CDR3 consists of 12 residues. Trimming removed 5 bases from V and 7 bases from J, with 8 bases in between. The CDR3 bases that were read are TGTGCCAGCAGCAGGGGGGGCGGGGAG. The encoded protein is CASSRGGGE. The complete CDR3 protein is CASSRGGGELFF. Filled out from reference TRBV7-6 and TRBJ2-2, the complete variable domain reads GAGVSQSPRYKVTKRGQDVALRCDPISGHVSLYWYRQALGQGPEFLTYFNYEAQQDKSGLPNDRFSAERPEGSISTLTIQRTEQRDSAMYRCASSRGGGELFFGEGSRLTVL.

In the case of this clone: The CDR3 end falls 3 residues outside the read, so it is completed with the germline J gene. This chain links TRBV2 with TRBJ2-7; 11 positions agree with TRBD1. Looked up from germline, CDR1 is SNHLY and CDR2 is FYNNEI. V trimming: 6 bases; J trimming: 4 bases; junction bases outside the gene matches: 2. This CDR3 has 13 residues. This chain's CDR3 is CASRGTGGYEQYF. Incomplete CDR3 DNA: TGTGCCAGCAGGGGGACAGGGGGGTACGAG. The whole variable domain, filled in from reference TRBV2 and TRBJ2-7, reads EPEVTQTPSHQVTQMGQEVILRCVPISNHLYFYWYRQILGQKVEFLVSFYNNEISEKSEIFDDQFSVERPDGSNFTLKIRSTKLEDSAMYFCASRGTGGYEQYFGPGTRLTVT.

As concerns this clone: Read coverage stops 3 residues before the CDR3 terminus; the germline J gene supplies the remainder. The rearrangement links TRBV4-1 to TRBJ2-3; TRBD2 agrees at 9 bases. Trimming took 0 bases from V and 2 from J; bases not matched to a gene: 6. The CDR3 sequence is 17 residues long. In germline, CDR1 is MGHRA, CDR2 YSYEKL. The CDR3 DNA, read in part, is TGCGCCAGCAGCCAAGATGAGCGGGAGGTACCCACAGATACG. Its translation is CASSQDEREVPTDT. The complete CDR3 reads CASSQDEREVPTDTQYF.

In regard to this clone: Sequencing ends 3 residues short of the CDR3 end; the germline J gene provides the rest. The J gene is TRBJ1-2, the V gene TRBV30, with D uncertain. V lost 0 bases to trimming and J lost 4 bases, with 15 bases between them. Germline assignment: CDR1 GTSNPN and CDR2 SVGIG (reference sequence). The CDR3 has 15 residues. CDR3 sequence reads: CAWSVLPLAGYGYTF. CDR3 DNA, as far as it was read: TGTGCCTGGAGTGTGTTGCCCCTGGCAGGCTATGGC. The variable domain in full, completed from reference TRBV30 and TRBJ1-2, reads SQTIHQWPATLVQPVGSPLSLECTVEGTSNPNLYWYRQAAGRGLQLLFYSVGIGQISSEVPQNLSASRPQDRQFILSSKKLLLSDSGFYLCAWSVLPLAGYGYTFGSGTRLTVV.

Remarks on this clone: The CDR3 extends 3 residues past the end of the read, so its final part is completed from the germline J gene. The chain is built from TRBV19 and TRBJ1-2; 8 nucleotides agree with TRBD1. With 5 bases clipped from V and 0 bases from J, the junction kept 5 bases outside the gene matches. This CDR3 spans 15 amino acids. Looked up from germline, CDR1 is LNHDA and CDR2 is SQIVND (reference sequence). Incomplete CDR3 DNA: TGTGCCAGTAGTCCGGCGACAGGGGCTAACTATGGC. As protein: CASSPATGANYG. The entire CDR3 reads CASSPATGANYGYTF.

Concerning this clone itself: The CDR3 end lies 3 residues beyond the end of the read and is filled in from the germline J gene. V is TRBV5-6 and J is TRBJ1-1; the match to TRBD1 covers 9 bases. The CDR3 is 14 amino acids. From germline, CDR1 is SGHDT and CDR2 YYEEEE. Germline trimming cut 4 bases from V and 4 bases from J; bases unmatched to any gene: 5. CDR3 DNA, as far as it was read: TGTGCCAGCAGCACTGGGACAGGGAGCACTGAA. This gives the protein CASSTGTGSTE. The whole CDR3 sequence is CASSTGTGSTEAFF. Using reference TRBV5-6 and TRBJ1-1 for the parts outside the CDR3, the full variable domain is DAGVTQSPTHLIKTRGQQVTLRCSPKSGHDTVSWYQQALGQGPQFIFQYYEEEERQRGNFPDRFSGHQFPNYSSELNVNALLLGDSALYLCASSTGTGSTEAFFGQGTRLTVV.

As to this clone: From the germline J gene comes the end of the CDR3, since the read stops 3 residues before it. The chain recombines TRBV20-1 with TRBJ2-3, with 12 bases lining up with TRBD2. CDR1 is DFQATT, CDR2 SNEGSKA, per germline (reference sequence). Losses at the gene ends were 3 bases for V and 6 bases for J; bases not matched to a gene: 10. CDR3 length equals 16 residues. The CDR3 bases that were read are TGCAGTGCTAGGTTCGCTAGCGGGGGGGCATGGGATACG. It translates to CSARFASGGAWDT. Given in full, the CDR3 is CSARFASGGAWDTQYF.

To note about this clone: Sequencing ends 3 residues short of the CDR3 end; the germline J gene provides the rest. V and J are TRBV7-9 and TRBJ2-7; possible D gene TRBD1, 5 bases. Looked up from germline, CDR1 is SEHNR and CDR2 is FQNEAQ (reference sequence). V was cut by 5 bases and J by 2 bases, with 13 bases left in between. This CDR3 is 14 amino acids long. The sequenced part of the CDR3 DNA is TGTGCCAGCAGCCCCGTAGGGGTGCCCTACGAG. Protein product: CASSPVGVPYE. The complete CDR3 protein is CASSPVGVPYEQYF.

Remarks on this clone: The read terminates 3 residues ahead of where the CDR3 ends, so the germline J gene completes it. The chain carries TRBV7-9 and TRBJ1-2; a weak D match, TRBD1 (5 bases). Looked up from germline, CDR1 is SEHNR and CDR2 is FQNEAQ (reference sequence). There are 15 residues in the CDR3. Partial CDR3 DNA: TGTGCCAGCAGCTTAGCCGCAGGGCCTGGGCAGGGC. It specifies CASSLAAGPGQG. The CDR3 in full is CASSLAAGPGQGYTF. Together with reference TRBV7-9 and TRBJ1-2, the CDR3 gives the full variable domain: DTGVSQNPRHKITKRGQNVTFRCDPISEHNRLYWYRQTLGQGPEFLTYFQNEAQLEKSRLLSDRFSAERPKGSFSTLEIQRTEQGDSAMYLCASSLAAGPGQGYTFGSGTRLTVV.

Regarding this clone: The read terminates 3 residues ahead of where the CDR3 ends, so the germline J gene completes it. The genes are TRBV28 and TRBJ1-2, with 10 bases matching TRBD1. Germline V gene sequence: CDR1 MDHEN, CDR2 SYDVKM. There are 17 residues in the CDR3. J was trimmed by 6 bases and V by 2 bases; bases with no gene match: 12. Partial CDR3 DNA: TGTGCCAGCAGTTTACCCCTCTTGGGACAGGGGAAGGATGGC. Protein product: CASSLPLLGQGKDG. The CDR3 in full is CASSLPLLGQGKDGYTF.

A word on this clone: Coverage ceases 3 residues before the CDR3 finishes, and the germline J gene fills in the end. This chain uses TRBV5-1 with TRBJ2-7; TRBD1 aligns across 10 bases. Losses at the gene ends were 6 bases for V and 6 bases for J; bases not matched to a gene: 15. The CDR3 sequence is 16 residues long. Germline CDR1 SGHRS, CDR2 YFSETQ. This CDR3 is CASTLHPGQGSPEQYF. Partial CDR3 DNA: TGCGCCAGCACCCTACATCCGGGACAGGGGTCACCCGAG. The full variable domain, in which reference TRBV5-1 and TRBJ2-7 provide the parts outside the CDR3, is KAGVTQTPRYLIKTRGQQVTLSCSPISGHRSVSWYQQTPGQGLQFLFEYFSETQRNKGNFPGRFSGRQFSNSRSEMNVSTLELGDSALYLCASTLHPGQGSPEQYFGPGTRLTVT.

With regard to this clone: Read sequence stops 3 residues before the CDR3 end, and the germline J gene provides the missing end. Other DNA sequences within the sample encode an identical CDR3. The chain recombines TRBV20-1 with TRBJ1-1; D perhaps matches TRBD1 (5 bases). CDR3 length equals 14 residues. The ends were cut back, 0 bases at V and 0 bases at J, with 8 bases in the middle. The germline V gene has CDR1 DFQATT and CDR2 SNEGSKA (reference sequence). CDR3 protein: CSARDPDMNTEAFF. CDR3 bases read: TGCAGTGCTAGAGACCCGGACATGAACACTGAA.

Of note for this clone: The CDR3 is cut off 3 residues early in the read; its end comes from the germline J gene. Distinct nucleotide sequences in the sample also encode this CDR3. The chain links TRBV13 to TRBJ2-5; tentatively, D is TRBD1 (6 bases). This CDR3 has 14 residues. Trimming removed 3 bases from V and 1 base from J, with 9 bases in between. CDR1 is PRHDT and CDR2 is FYEKMQ in the germline V gene (reference sequence). The CDR3 bases that were read are TGTGCCAGCAGCTTGAGGACAGTCCAAGAGACC. This gives the protein CASSLRTVQET. The complete CDR3 reads CASSLRTVQETQYF.

Notes on this clone: The missing CDR3 end, 3 residues past where the read stops, is filled in from the germline J gene. V is TRBV7-9 and J is TRBJ2-1; D may be TRBD1 (6 bases). This CDR3 has 14 residues. V lost 5 bases, J lost 7 bases, and 15 bases lay in between. Germline values: CDR1 SEHNR, CDR2 FQNEAQ (reference sequence). The CDR3 sequence is CASSPKGTINEQFF. CDR3 DNA, as far as it was read: TGTGCCAGCAGCCCCAAAGGGACAATAAATGAG.

In regard to this clone: Read coverage stops 3 residues before the CDR3 terminus; the germline J gene supplies the remainder. The chain is built from TRBV5-1 and TRBJ1-5; D might be TRBD1 (6 bases). The CDR3 has 15 amino acids. Germline V lookup: CDR1 SGHRS, CDR2 YFSETQ. The V and J ends lost 4 bases and 5 bases respectively, with 16 bases between them. The CDR3 reads CASSQTGTGDQPQHF. CDR3 DNA, as far as it was read: TGCGCCAGCAGCCAGACAGGAACCGGGGATCAGCCC.

As concerns this clone: The observed sequence ends 3 residues before the CDR3 terminus, with the missing tail filled in from the germline J gene. The chain combines TRBV6-1 with TRBJ1-1; 7 bases are a match to TRBD1. This CDR3 spans 14 amino acids. Germline CDR1 is MNHNS and CDR2 is SASEGT. V lost 4 bases, J lost 0 bases, and 2 bases stayed unmatched. The CDR3 bases that were read are TGTGCCAGCAGTGCGGACAGGTTGAACACTGAA. Translating gives CASSADRLNTE. The entire CDR3 protein reads CASSADRLNTEAFF.

Concerning this clone itself: The read comes to an end 3 residues before the CDR3 does, leaving the germline J gene to fill in the end. The J gene is TRBJ2-7, the V gene TRBV6-1, with 9 bases identical to TRBD2. This CDR3 comprises 15 residues. Looked up from germline, CDR1 is MNHNS and CDR2 is SASEGT. With V trimmed by 2 bases and J by 6 bases, 8 bases remained unmatched. CDR3 sequence reads: CASSERAGGPSEQYF. The part of the CDR3 DNA that was read is TGTGCCAGCAGTGAACGGGCGGGAGGGCCCTCCGAG.